This TCR beta chain was retrieved from a study of blood T cells in healthy people across ages. Study outcomes and limitations: With unsorted PBMCs, a conclusive comparison of naive versus antigen-experienced cells was not possible. TCR beta diversity, measured per million T cells, fell in a roughly linear way with age.

In germline, CDR1 is SGDLS, CDR2 YYNGEE. This CDR3 comprises 15 residues. With regard to this clonotype: Its antigen remains unidentified.

Then a second PCR, running roughly 7 to 11 cycles, was carried out with a sample-barcoded 5' primer and a J-beta primer mix. TCRdb re-called the 5' RACE reads through MiXCR, storing one row per CDR3 protein. Among 1.8 million or so distinct CDR3 sequences, around 40% were seen once, and the ten largest hold 23%. Sequencing was done on a sample of blood. This clonotype originated in a human donor in good health. The V gene is TRBV9, the J gene TRBJ2-5, with D tentatively TRBD1 or TRBD2 (5 bases each). Near its end, the DNA agrees better with TRBJ2-7, so the J call may be wrong. The CDR3 coding sequence is TGTGCCAGCAGCCCCGGGGCTGCGAATACCTACGAGCAGTACTTC. Amino acids: CASSPGAANTYEQYF.